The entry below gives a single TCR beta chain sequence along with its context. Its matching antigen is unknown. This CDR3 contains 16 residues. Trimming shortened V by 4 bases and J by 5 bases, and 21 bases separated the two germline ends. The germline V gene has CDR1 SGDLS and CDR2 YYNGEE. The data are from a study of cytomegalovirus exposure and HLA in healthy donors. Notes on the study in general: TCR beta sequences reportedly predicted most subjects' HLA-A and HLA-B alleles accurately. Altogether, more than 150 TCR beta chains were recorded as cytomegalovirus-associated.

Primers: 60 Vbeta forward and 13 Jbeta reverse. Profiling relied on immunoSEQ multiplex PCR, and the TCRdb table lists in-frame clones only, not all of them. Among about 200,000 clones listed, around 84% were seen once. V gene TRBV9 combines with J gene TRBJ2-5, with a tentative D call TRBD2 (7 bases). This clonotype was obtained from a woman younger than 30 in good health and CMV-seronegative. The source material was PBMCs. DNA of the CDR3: TGTGCCAGCAGCCTCGATTGGGGGGGCGCCGGGGAGACCCAGTACTTC. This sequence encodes CASSLDWGGAGETQYF.